The 25 T cell receptor beta chains below all came from one sample that was sequenced in a study of alternative splicing in chronic myeloid leukemia remission. For the study at large: Trial remission samples were taken at major or complete molecular response, at 12 or 24 months.

Libraries were built from poly-A-enriched mRNA from 0.95 to 1 ug total RNA. TCRdb re-analyzed the bulk RNA-seq reads; it lists each CDR3 protein once, without DNA. Of roughly 150 distinct CDR3 sequences listed, roughly 98% are singletons. This specimen consisted of PBMCs or total blood leukocytes (not recorded which), obtained during remission. These receptors came from an adult with chronic myeloid leukemia.

The V and J genes are TRBV20-1 and TRBJ2-7; there is no DNA to check the TCRdb D call of TRBD2. Germline V CDR1 and CDR2: DFQATT, SNEGSKA (reference sequence). The CDR3 loop spans 16 amino acids. The CDR3 protein is CSARLAGGPRTYEQYF.

The gene calls are TRBV7-8 and TRBJ2-1; the TRBD2 assignment by TCRdb is unverifiable without DNA. The CDR3 has 17 amino acids. Germline V gives CDR1 SGHVS, CDR2 FQNEAQ. The CDR3 spells CASSPYRAGSSYNEQFF.

The chain recombines TRBV5-5 with TRBJ2-2; no DNA is available, so the TRBD2 call from TCRdb remains unchecked. This CDR3 spans 14 amino acids. In germline, CDR1 is SGHKS, CDR2 YYEKEE (reference sequence). The CDR3 protein is CASSPGPLAGELFF.

This chain connects TRBV11-2 to TRBJ2-6; TCRdb names TRBD2, which stays unverified in the absence of DNA. Germline CDR1 is SGHAT and CDR2 is FQNNGV. This CDR3 region has 17 residues. CDR3 protein: CASSLTAGVSGANVLTF.

The chain combines TRBV29-1 with TRBJ1-1. Per the germline V gene, CDR1 is SQVTM and CDR2 is ANQGSEA. There are 14 residues in the CDR3. This chain's CDR3 is CSVEDRGPTTEAFF.

The chain recombines TRBV27 with TRBJ1-1; TCRdb picks TRBD1, but there is no DNA to check that call. This CDR3 is built from 13 residues. The germline V gene has CDR1 MNHEY and CDR2 SMNVEV (reference sequence). The CDR3 loop reads CASSLSPTGEAFF.

V and J are TRBV19 and TRBJ2-2; with no DNA, the TCRdb D assignment of TRBD2 cannot be verified. The germline V gene has CDR1 LNHDA and CDR2 SQIVND (reference sequence). This CDR3 spans 14 amino acids. The CDR3 protein is CASSSTANTGELFF. Full variable domain (remainder filled in from reference TRBV19 and TRBJ2-2): DGGITQSPKYLFRKEGQNVTLSCEQNLNHDAMYWYRQDPGQGLRLIYYSQIVNDFQKGDIAEGYSVSREKKESFPLTVTSAQKNPTAFYLCASSSTANTGELFFGEGSRLTVL.

The V gene is TRBV2, the J gene TRBJ1-5. Per germline, CDR1 SNHLY and CDR2 FYNNEI. CDR3 length: 12 amino acids. This CDR3 is CASVLGSEPQHF.

The rearrangement joins TRBV29-1 to TRBJ2-7; TCRdb selects TRBD1, and the lack of DNA leaves this call unchecked. This CDR3 spans 15 amino acids. Germline lookup yields CDR1 SQVTM and CDR2 ANQGSEA. The CDR3 sequence: CSAVPGQGGRYEQYF.

This clonotype was counted once. V and J are TRBV19 and TRBJ1-5; TCRdb selects TRBD1, and the lack of DNA leaves this call unchecked. The CDR3 totals 15 residues. CDR1 and CDR2 (germline): LNHDA, SQIVND (reference sequence). CDR3 region: CASSSYRGPNQPQHF.

This clonotype was found once. The chain is built from TRBV7-9 and TRBJ2-7; TCRdb's D gene call, TRBD1, goes unchecked for lack of DNA. Per the germline V gene, CDR1 is SEHNR and CDR2 is FQNEAQ (reference sequence). The CDR3 loop spans 13 amino acids. The chain's CDR3 is CASSLYRDHEQYF. Full variable domain (missing parts from reference TRBV7-9 and TRBJ2-7): DTGVSQNPRHKITKRGQNVTFRCDPISEHNRLYWYRQTLGQGPEFLTYFQNEAQLEKSRLLSDRFSAERPKGSFSTLEIQRTEQGDSAMYLCASSLYRDHEQYFGPGTRLTVT.

The rearrangement links TRBV5-4 to TRBJ2-3. Germline CDR1 reads SGHNT; CDR2 reads YYREEE (reference sequence). The CDR3 is made up of 15 amino acids. The CDR3 protein is CASSFKATIVDTQYF.

The CDR3 sequence: CSAGSDRKNTEAFF. J is TRBJ1-1 and V is TRBV20-1. Germline V gene data show CDR1 as DFQATT and CDR2 as SNEGSKA (reference sequence). The CDR3 runs to 14 residues.

The chain carries TRBV14 and TRBJ1-1. This CDR3 is built from 15 residues. In germline, CDR1 is SGHDN, CDR2 FVKESK. CDR3 region: CASSRAVRENTEAFF.

V usage is TRBV7-6 and J usage is TRBJ1-2; TCRdb designates TRBD1, a call that cannot be tested without DNA. This CDR3 spans 16 amino acids. The germline CDR1 and CDR2 sequences are SGHVS and FNYEAQ. CDR3 sequence: CASSPIRTGIAYGYTF.

The genes are TRBV18 and TRBJ2-3. The CDR3 contains 13 residues. Germline V lookup: CDR1 KGHSH, CDR2 LQKENI. The CDR3 reads CASSPPSADTQYF.

The V and J genes are TRBV20-1 and TRBJ1-1. The CDR3 runs to 14 residues. Germline V gene lookup returns CDR1 DFQATT and CDR2 SNEGSKA (reference sequence). CDR3 residues: CSARERTANTEAFF.

CDR3 loop: CASSPSRAGSNSPLHF. This rearrangement joins TRBV18 to TRBJ1-6. The CDR3 covers 16 residues. Germline assignment: CDR1 KGHSH and CDR2 LQKENI.

This clonotype was observed a single time. The chain links TRBV2 to TRBJ2-2; the D gene TCRdb calls, TRBD2, cannot be checked with no DNA. Germline V gene sequence: CDR1 SNHLY, CDR2 FYNNEI. This CDR3 region has 18 residues. The CDR3 here is CASSGNGLAGEYTGELFF.

The chain employs TRBV20-1 and TRBJ2-7; TCRdb's D call, TRBD2, is unchecked because there is no DNA. Per the germline V gene, CDR1 is DFQATT and CDR2 is SNEGSKA (reference sequence). The CDR3 is 14 residues long. CDR3 sequence reads: CSARRAGGPYEQYF.

V gene TRBV2 combines with J gene TRBJ1-1. Germline V lookup: CDR1 SNHLY, CDR2 FYNNEI. The CDR3 length is 17 residues. CDR3 sequence reads: CASTLKSSVTGGTEAFF.

V gene TRBV2 combines with J gene TRBJ1-3. Per the germline V gene, CDR1 is SNHLY and CDR2 is FYNNEI. This CDR3 spans 15 amino acids. The CDR3 is CASSDPRTGIFTIYF.

CDR3 protein: CASGRPATNEKLFF. The rearrangement links TRBV2 to TRBJ1-4. Germline V gives CDR1 SNHLY, CDR2 FYNNEI. The CDR3 has 14 amino acids.

This CDR3 is CASSEGREEGSIGIQYF. This chain links TRBV6-1 with TRBJ2-4; the D call of TRBD2 rests on TCRdb alone, since no DNA is present to check it. CDR1 and CDR2 from the germline V gene are MNHNS and SASEGT. The CDR3 is 17 residues long.

This sequence joins TRBV5-1 and TRBJ1-5. The CDR3 spans 13 residues. Germline V gene lookup returns CDR1 SGHRS and CDR2 YFSETQ. CDR3 loop: CASSGDPNQPQHF.